The source of this T cell receptor (beta chain) is a study of T cells after yellow fever vaccination. Study-level results: Abundant bulk-population clonotypes could contaminate the FACS-sorted repertoires.

TCRdb reprocessed the 5' RACE reads with MiXCR, giving one entry per CDR3 protein. Of tens of thousands of distinct CDR3 sequences in the sample, about an eighth were seen once. The clonotype originates from a man younger than 35 who received the YFV17D yellow fever vaccine. The specimen comprised CD8+ T cells not binding an NS4B(214-222) dextramer, sorted from PBMCs, sampled 20 to 25 days after the first yellow fever vaccination.

CDR3: CASSPTGENQPQHF. CDR3 nucleotide sequence: TGTGCCAGCAGCCCGACAGGGGAGAATCAGCCCCAGCATTTT. V gene TRBV7-9 combines with J gene TRBJ1-5, with TRBD1 matching 8 bases. The J segment lost 4 bases and the V segment lost 5 bases, leaving 4 bases of the junction unmatched. The V gene's germline CDR1 is SEHNR and CDR2 FQNEAQ (reference sequence). There are 14 residues in the CDR3.